The subject of this entry is one T cell receptor beta chain. The table lists this clonotype with many counts. The antigen this receptor binds is unknown. Nothing much larger sits one base from this clone, and base qualities are not available. The sequencing machine was an Illumina HiSeq 2500. Quantitative 5'-RACE with molecular barcodes was the method used to prepare the TCR beta libraries. Regarding the original processing steps: To identify disease-linked TCR variants, a new computational method was used, one built on a probabilistic model of VDJ rearrangement. The raw public reads went through TCRdb reprocessing: fastp at Q25, MiXCR clone calling, in-frame beta chains kept. Rows merge per CDR3 protein into single entries with the most common DNA and genes. The V and J calls and clone size are TCRdb's, not the authors'. This sample is represented by roughly 14,000 distinct CDR3 sequences; under 3.5% of them were singletons. The top ten constitute 7.5% to 9% of the sample.

These data originate in a study of CD8 T cells in ankylosing spondylitis (dated by TCRdb to the late 2010s). For the study in its entirety: T cell receptor beta repertoires were profiled in healthy donors and ankylosing spondylitis patients so that disease-linked TCR variants could be found. Peripheral blood samples were taken, and synovial fluid was additionally collected from ankylosing spondylitis patients. The whole study cohort included some 100 healthy donors and 20 to 30 ankylosing spondylitis patients.

There are 14 amino acids in the CDR3, from cysteine to phenylalanine inclusive. The read is trimmed to its CDR3 DNA, 42 bases read in frame from base 1. Results and caveats for the whole study, not just this receptor: The disease-linked clones had a CD8+ phenotype and were found at relatively low frequencies in peripheral blood. The disease-linked clones were reported as significantly enriched in matched synovial fluid samples from ankylosing spondylitis patients. A TCR beta motif of several highly homologous amino acid variants appeared characteristic of blood from ankylosing spondylitis patients. Some motif variants had previously been reported in the synovial fluid and blood of reactive arthritis patients, which suggests shared mechanisms of disease initiation.

The source material was blood, either unsorted or a sorted T cell fraction (not recorded which). The receptor was isolated from a male donor with ankylosing spondylitis or in good health (not recorded which). The chain uses TRBV21-1 and TRBJ1-2; the DNA was not used to check the table's D call, TRBD1. TRBV21-1 corresponds to a pseudogene. CDR3 region: CASRPGQTNYGYTF. The bases read TGTGCCAGCAGGCCGGGACAAACAAACTATGGCTACACCTTC.